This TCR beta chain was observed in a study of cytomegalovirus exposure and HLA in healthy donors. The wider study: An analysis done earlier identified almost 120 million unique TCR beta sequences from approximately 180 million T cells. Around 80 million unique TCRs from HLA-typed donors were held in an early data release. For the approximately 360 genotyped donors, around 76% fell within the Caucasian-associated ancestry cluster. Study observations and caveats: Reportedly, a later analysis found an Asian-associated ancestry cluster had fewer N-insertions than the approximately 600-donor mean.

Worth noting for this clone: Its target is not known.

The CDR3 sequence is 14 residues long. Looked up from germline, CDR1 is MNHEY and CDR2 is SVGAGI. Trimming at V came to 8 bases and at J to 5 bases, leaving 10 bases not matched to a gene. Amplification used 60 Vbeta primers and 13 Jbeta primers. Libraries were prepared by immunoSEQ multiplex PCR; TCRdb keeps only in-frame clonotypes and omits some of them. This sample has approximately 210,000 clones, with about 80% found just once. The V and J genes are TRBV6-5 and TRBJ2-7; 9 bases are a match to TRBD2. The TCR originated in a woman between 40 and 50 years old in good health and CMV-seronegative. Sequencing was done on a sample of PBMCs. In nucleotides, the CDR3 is TGTGCCAGCCGCTATAGCGGGAGTAGGGACGAGCAGTACTTC. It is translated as CASRYSGSRDEQYF.